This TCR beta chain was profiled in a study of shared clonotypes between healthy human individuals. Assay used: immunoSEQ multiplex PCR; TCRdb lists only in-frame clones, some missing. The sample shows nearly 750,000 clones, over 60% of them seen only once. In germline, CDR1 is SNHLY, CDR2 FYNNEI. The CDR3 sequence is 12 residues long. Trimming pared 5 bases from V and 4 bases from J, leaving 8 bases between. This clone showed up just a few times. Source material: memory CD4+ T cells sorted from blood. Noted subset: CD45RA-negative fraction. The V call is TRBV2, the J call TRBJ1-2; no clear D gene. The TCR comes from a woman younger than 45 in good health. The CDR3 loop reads CASSQDFYGYTF. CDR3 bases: TGTGCCAGCAGTCAGGATTTCTATGGCTACACCTTC.